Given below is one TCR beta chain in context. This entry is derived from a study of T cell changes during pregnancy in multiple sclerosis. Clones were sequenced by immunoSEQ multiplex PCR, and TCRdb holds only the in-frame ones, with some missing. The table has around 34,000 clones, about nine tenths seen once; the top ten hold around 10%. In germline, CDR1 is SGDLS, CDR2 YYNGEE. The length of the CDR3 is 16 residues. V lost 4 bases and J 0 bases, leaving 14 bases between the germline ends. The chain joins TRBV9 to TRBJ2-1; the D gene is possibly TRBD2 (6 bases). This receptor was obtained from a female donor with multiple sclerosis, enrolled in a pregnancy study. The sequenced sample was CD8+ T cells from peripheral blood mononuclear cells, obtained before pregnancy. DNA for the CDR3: TGTGCCAGCAGCCCGGAGCCCGGGAGCTCCTACAATGAGCAGTTCTTC. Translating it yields CASSPEPGSSYNEQFF.